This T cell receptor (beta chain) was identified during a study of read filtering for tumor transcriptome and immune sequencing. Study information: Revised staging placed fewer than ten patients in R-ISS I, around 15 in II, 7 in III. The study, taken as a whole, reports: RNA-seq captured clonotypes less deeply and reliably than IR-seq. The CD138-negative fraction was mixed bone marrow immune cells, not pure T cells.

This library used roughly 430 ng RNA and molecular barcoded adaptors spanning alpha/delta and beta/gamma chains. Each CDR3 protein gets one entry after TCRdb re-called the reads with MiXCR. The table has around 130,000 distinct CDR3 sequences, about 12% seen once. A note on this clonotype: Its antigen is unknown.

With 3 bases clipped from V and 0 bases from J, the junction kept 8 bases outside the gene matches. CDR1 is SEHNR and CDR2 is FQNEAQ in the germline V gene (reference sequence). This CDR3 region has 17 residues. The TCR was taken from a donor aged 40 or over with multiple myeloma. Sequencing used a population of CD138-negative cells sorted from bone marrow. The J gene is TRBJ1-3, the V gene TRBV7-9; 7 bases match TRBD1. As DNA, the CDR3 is TGTGCCAGCAGCTTGGTCACGGGACAGAGCTCTGGAAACACCATATATTTT. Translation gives CASSLVTGQSSGNTIYF.